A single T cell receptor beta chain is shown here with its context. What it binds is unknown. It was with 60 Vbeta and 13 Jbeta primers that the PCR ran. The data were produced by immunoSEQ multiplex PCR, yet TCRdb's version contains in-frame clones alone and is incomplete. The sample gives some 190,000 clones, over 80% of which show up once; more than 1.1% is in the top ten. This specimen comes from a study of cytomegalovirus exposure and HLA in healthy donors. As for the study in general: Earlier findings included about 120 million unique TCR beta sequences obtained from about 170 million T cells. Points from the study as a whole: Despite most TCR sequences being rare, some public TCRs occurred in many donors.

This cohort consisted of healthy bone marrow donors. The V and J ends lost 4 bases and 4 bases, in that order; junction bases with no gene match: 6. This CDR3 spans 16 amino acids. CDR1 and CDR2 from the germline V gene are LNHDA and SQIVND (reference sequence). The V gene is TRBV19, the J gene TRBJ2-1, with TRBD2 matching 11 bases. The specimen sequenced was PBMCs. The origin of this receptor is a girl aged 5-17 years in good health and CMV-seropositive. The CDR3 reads CASSTRLAGIYNEQFF. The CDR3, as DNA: TGTGCCAGTAGTACCAGACTAGCGGGGATTTACAATGAGCAGTTCTTC. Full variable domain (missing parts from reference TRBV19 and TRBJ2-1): DGGITQSPKYLFRKEGQNVTLSCEQNLNHDAMYWYRQDPGQGLRLIYYSQIVNDFQKGDIAEGYSVSREKKESFPLTVTSAQKNPTAFYLCASSTRLAGIYNEQFFGPGTRLTVL.